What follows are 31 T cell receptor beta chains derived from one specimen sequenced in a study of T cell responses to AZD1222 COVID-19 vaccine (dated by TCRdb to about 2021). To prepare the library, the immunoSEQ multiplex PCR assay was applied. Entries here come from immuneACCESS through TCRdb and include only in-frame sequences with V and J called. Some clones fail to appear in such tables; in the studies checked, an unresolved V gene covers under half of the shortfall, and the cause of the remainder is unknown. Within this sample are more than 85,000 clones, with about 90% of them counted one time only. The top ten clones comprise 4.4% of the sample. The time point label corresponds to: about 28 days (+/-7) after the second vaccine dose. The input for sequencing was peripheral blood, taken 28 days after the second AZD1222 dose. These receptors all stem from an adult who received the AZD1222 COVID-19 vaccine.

This chain's CDR3 is CASSESRFSGNTIYF. The CDR3 DNA sequence: TGTGCCAGCAGTGAATCTCGGTTCTCTGGAAACACCATATATTTT. This chain links TRBV25-1 with TRBJ1-3, with D unresolved. This CDR3 contains 15 residues. V was cut by 1 base and J by 0 bases, with 7 bases left in between. CDR1 is MGHDK, CDR2 SYGVNS, per germline.

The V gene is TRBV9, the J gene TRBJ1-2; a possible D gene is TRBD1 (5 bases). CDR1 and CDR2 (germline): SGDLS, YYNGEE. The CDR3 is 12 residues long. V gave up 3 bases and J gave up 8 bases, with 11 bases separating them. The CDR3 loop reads CASSGDPRGYTF. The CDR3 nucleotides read TGTGCCAGCAGCGGGGACCCGCGCGGCTACACCTTC.

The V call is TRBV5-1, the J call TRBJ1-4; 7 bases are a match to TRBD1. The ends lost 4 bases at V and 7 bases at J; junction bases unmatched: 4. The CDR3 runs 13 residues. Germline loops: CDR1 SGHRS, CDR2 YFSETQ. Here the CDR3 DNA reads TGCGCCAGCAGCCCGGACAGGCTTGAAAAACTGTTTTTT. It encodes CASSPDRLEKLFF.

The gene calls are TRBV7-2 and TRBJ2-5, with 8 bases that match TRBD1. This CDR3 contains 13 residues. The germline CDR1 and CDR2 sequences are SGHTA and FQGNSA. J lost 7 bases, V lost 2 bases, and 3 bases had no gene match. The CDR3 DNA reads TGTGCCAGCAGCTTACTTACAGGGGGGACCCAGTACTTC. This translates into CASSLLTGGTQYF.

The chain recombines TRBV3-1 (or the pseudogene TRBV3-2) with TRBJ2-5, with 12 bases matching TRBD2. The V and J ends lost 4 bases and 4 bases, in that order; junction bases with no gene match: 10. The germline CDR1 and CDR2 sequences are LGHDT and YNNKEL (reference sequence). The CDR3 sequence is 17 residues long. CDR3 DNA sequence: TGTGCCAGCAGCCCTCATTTTCCGGGACTAGCGGGAGAGACCCAGTACTTC. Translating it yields CASSPHFPGLAGETQYF.

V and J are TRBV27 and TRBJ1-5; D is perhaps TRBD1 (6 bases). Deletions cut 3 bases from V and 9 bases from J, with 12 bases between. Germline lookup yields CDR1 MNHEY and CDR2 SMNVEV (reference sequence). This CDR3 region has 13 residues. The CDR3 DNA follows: TGTGCCAGCAGTTTTGGCAGGGGACGGCCCCAGCATTTT. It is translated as CASSFGRGRPQHF.

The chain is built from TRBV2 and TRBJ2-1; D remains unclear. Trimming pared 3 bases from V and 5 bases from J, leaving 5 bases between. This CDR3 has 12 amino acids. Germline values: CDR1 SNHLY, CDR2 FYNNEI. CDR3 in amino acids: CASSDRHNEQFF. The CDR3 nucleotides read TGTGCCAGCAGTGACAGGCACAATGAGCAGTTCTTC.

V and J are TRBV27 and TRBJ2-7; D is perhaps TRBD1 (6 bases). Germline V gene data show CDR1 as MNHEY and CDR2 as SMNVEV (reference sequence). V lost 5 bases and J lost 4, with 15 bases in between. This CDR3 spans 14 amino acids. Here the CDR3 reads CASSPGQLAYEQYF. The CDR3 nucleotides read TGTGCCAGCAGTCCGGGACAATTAGCTTACGAGCAGTACTTC.

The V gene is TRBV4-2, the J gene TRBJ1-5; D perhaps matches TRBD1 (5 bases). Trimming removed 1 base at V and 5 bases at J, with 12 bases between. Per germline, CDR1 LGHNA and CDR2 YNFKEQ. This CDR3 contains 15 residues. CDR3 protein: CASSQVGRDYQPQHF. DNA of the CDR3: TGTGCCAGCAGCCAAGTTGGCAGGGACTATCAGCCCCAGCATTTT.

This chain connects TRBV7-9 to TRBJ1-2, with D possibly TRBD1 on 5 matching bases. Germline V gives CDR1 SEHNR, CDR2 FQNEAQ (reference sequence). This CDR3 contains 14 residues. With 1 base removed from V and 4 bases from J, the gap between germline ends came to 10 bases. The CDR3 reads CASSLGQGTYGYTF. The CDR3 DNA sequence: TGTGCCAGCAGCTTAGGTCAGGGTACCTATGGCTACACCTTC.

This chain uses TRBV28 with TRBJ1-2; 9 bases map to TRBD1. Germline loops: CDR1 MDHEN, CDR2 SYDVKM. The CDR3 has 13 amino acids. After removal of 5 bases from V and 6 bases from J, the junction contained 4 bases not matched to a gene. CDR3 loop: CASSNRGRHGYTF. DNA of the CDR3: TGTGCCAGCAGTAACAGGGGGCGCCATGGCTACACCTTC.

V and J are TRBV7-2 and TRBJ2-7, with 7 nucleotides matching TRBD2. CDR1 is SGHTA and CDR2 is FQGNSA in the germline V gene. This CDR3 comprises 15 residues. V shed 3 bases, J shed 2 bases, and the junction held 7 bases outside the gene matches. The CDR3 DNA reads TGTGCCAGCAGCTTCCCCGGGACTAACACCTACGAGCAGTACTTC. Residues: CASSFPGTNTYEQYF.

Here the CDR3 reads CAWSAGTANGYTF. The CDR3 nucleotides read TGTGCCTGGAGCGCCGGGACAGCCAATGGCTACACCTTC. The chain uses TRBV30 and TRBJ1-2; 7 nucleotides align to TRBD1. Trimming took 3 bases from V and 6 from J; bases not matched to a gene: 7. CDR3 size: 13 residues. From germline, CDR1 is GTSNPN and CDR2 SVGIG (reference sequence).

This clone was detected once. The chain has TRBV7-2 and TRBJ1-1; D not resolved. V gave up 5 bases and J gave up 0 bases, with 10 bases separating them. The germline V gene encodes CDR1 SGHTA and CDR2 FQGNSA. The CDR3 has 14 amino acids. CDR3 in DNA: TGTGCCAGCAGCCCCAGTGGGGTGAACACTGAAGCTTTCTTT. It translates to CASSPSGVNTEAFF.

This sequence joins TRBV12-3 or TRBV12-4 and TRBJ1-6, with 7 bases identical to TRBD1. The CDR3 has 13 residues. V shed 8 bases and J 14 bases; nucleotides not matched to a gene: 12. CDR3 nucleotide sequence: TGTGCCAGCGGGATTGGACAGGCCATGACCCTCCACTTT. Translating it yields CASGIGQAMTLHF.

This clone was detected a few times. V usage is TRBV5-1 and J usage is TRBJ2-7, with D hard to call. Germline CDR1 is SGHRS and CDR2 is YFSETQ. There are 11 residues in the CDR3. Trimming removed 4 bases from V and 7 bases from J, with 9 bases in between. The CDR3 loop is CASSGVGEQYF. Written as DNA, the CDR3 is TGCGCCAGCAGCGGGGTGGGGGAGCAGTACTTC.

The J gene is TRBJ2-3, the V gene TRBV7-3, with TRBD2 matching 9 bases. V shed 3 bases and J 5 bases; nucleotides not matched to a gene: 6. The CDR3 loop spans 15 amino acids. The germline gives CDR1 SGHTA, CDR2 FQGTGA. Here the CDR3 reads CASSLLAGAQDTQYF. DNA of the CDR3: TGTGCCAGCAGCTTGTTAGCGGGAGCCCAAGATACGCAGTATTTT.

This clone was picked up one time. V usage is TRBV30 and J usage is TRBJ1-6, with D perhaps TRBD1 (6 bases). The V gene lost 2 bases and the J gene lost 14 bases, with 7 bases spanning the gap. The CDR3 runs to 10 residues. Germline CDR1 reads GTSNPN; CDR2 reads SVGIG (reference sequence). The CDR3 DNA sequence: TGTGCCTGGAGTCCAGGGGCCCTCCACTTT. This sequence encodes CAWSPGALHF.

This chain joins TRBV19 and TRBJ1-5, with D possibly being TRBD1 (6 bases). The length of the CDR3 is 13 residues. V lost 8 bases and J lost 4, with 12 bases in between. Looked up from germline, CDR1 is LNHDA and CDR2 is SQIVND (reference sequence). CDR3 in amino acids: CASGTLTNQPQHF. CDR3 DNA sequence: TGTGCCAGTGGGACACTCACGAATCAGCCCCAGCATTTT.

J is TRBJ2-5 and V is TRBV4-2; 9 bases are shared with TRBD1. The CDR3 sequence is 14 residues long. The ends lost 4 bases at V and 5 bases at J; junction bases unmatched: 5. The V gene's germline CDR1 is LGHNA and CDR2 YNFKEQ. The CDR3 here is CASSPSTGGETQYF. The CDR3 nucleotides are TGTGCCAGCAGCCCATCGACAGGGGGGGAGACCCAGTACTTC.

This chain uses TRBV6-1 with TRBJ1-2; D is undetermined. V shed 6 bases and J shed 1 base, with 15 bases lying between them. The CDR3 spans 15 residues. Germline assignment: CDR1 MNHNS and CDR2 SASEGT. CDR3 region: CASRPYTDGNYGYTF. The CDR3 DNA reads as TGTGCCAGCAGACCATACACAGACGGTAACTATGGCTACACCTTC.

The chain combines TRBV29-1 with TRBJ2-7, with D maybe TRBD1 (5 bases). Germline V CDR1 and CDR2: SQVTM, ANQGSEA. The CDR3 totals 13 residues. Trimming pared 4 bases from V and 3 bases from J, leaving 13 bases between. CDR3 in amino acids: CSVGTKGYYEQYF. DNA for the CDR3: TGCAGCGTTGGAACGAAGGGGTACTACGAGCAGTACTTC.

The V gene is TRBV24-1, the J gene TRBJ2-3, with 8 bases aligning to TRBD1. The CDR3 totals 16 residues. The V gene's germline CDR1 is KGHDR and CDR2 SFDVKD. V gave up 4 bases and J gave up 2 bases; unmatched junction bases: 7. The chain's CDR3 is CATSEPTGATTDTQYF. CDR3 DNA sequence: TGTGCCACCAGTGAGCCGACAGGGGCAACCACAGATACGCAGTATTTT.

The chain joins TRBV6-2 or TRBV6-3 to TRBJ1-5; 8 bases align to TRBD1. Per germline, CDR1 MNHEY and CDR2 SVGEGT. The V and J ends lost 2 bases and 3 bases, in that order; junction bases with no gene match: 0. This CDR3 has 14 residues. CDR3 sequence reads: CASSYQGANQPQHF. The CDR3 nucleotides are TGTGCCAGCAGTTACCAGGGGGCCAATCAGCCCCAGCATTTT.

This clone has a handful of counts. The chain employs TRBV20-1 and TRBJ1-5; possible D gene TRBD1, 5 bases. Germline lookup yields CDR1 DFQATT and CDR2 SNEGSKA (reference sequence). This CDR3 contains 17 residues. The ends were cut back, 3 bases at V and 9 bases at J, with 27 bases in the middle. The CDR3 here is CSASETQGVPNIPPQHF. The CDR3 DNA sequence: TGCAGTGCTAGTGAGACCCAGGGAGTGCCTAACATTCCGCCCCAGCATTTT.

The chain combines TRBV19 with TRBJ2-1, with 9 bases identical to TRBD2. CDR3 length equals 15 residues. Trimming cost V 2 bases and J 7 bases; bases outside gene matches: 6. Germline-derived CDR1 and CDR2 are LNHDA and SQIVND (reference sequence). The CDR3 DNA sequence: TGTGCCAGTAGTATAAGTAGCGGGAGTTTGAATGAGCAGTTCTTC. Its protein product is CASSISSGSLNEQFF.

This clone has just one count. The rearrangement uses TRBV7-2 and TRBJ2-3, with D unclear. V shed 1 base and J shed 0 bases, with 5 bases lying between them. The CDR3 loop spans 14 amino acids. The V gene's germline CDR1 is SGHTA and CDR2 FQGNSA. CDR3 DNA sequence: TGTGCCAGCAGCTTAGGTAGGAGCACAGATACGCAGTATTTT. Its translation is CASSLGRSTDTQYF.

DNA of the CDR3: TGTGCCAGCAGCTGGGATTGGGACTCCGGCTATGGCTACACCTTC. It translates to CASSWDWDSGYGYTF. This chain uses TRBV7-2 with TRBJ1-2; D may be TRBD1 (5 bases). The CDR3 has 15 amino acids. Trimming removed 4 bases from V and 4 bases from J, with 16 bases in between. In germline, CDR1 is SGHTA, CDR2 FQGNSA. The entire variable domain, with the rest obtained from reference TRBV7-2 and TRBJ1-2, is as follows: GAGVSQSPSNKVTEKGKDVELRCDPISGHTALYWYRQSLGQGLEFLIYFQGNSAPDKSGLPSDRFSAERTGGSVSTLTIQRTQQEDSAVYLCASSWDWDSGYGYTFGSGTRLTVV.

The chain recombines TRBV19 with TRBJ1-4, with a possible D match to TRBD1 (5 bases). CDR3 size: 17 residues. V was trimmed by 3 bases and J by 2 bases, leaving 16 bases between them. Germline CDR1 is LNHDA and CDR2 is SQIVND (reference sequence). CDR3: CASSIMGIGTTNEKLFF. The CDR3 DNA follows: TGTGCCAGTAGTATTATGGGGATTGGGACGACTAATGAAAAACTGTTTTTT. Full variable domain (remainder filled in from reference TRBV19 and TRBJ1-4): DGGITQSPKYLFRKEGQNVTLSCEQNLNHDAMYWYRQDPGQGLRLIYYSQIVNDFQKGDIAEGYSVSREKKESFPLTVTSAQKNPTAFYLCASSIMGIGTTNEKLFFGSGTQLSVL.

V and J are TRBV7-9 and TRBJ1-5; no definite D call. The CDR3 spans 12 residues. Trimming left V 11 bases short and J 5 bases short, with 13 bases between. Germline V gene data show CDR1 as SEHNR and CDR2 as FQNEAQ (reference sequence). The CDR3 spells CALWRADQPQHF. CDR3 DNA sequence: TGTGCCCTATGGAGGGCGGATCAGCCCCAGCATTTT.

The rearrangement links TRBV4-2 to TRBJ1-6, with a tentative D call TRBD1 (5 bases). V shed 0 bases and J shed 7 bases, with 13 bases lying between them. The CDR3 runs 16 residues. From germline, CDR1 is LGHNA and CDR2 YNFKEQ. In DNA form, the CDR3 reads TGTGCCAGCAGCCAAGACCCCGGGACCGCAAATTCACCCCTCCACTTT. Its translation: CASSQDPGTANSPLHF.